Listed below are T cell receptor beta chains from one sample, sequenced in a study of CD8+ T cells in alopecia areata. The protocol was immunoSEQ multiplex PCR, while the TCRdb copy is restricted to in-frame clones and leaves out a portion. Counted here are 200,000 or so clones, 55% to 75% occurring once; the ten biggest clones make up 5.5%. The sample in question was CD4+ T cells sorted from blood, obtained at week 24, from a patient treated with tofacitinib. Receptors were obtained from a human donor with alopecia areata. Each CDR3 is given with its conserved first and last residue. Fields, in order: clone size, V gene, J gene, D gene, CDR3 DNA, CDR3 protein. A D gene is named only where the DNA matches it firmly. Rows give clone size only sometimes, using once, few, many, or a class for an expanded clone.

NA	TRBV30	TRBJ1-1	TRBD1	TGTGCCTGGAACAGGGGGGGCACTGAAGCTTTCTTT	CAWNRGGTEAFF
NA	TRBV30	TRBJ1-3	TRBD1	TGTGCCTGGGATGACGGGACAGGGAAGGTTGTGTATTTT	CAWDDGTGKVVYF
NA	TRBV5-6	TRBJ1-1	NA	TGTGCCAGCAGCTTGGCCTCCGGGCCTGGGAGGAACACTGAAGCTTTCTTT	CASSLASGPGRNTEAFF
NA	TRBV25-1	TRBJ2-1	NA	TGTGCCAGCAGTGAATACGCGGCTTCCTACAATGAGCAGTTCTTC	CASSEYAASYNEQFF
NA	TRBV30	TRBJ2-1	NA	TGTGCCTGGAGTTCGGAAGGGAGCTCCTACAATGAGCAGTTCTTC	CAWSSEGSSYNEQFF
few	TRBV10-3	TRBJ2-3	TRBD2	TGTGCCGCCCAGCCGACTAGCGGGGGTGATACGCAGTATTTT	CAAQPTSGGDTQYF
NA	TRBV7-2	TRBJ2-5	NA	TGTGCCAGCAGCTTAGTGGTAGCCGGGGGCTCCCAAGAGACCCAGTACTTC	CASSLVVAGGSQETQYF
NA	TRBV5-8	TRBJ1-2	NA	TGTGCCAGCAGCTTGCAACACGATGGCTACACCTTC	CASSLQHDGYTF
few	TRBV7-3	TRBJ2-3	TRBD1	TGTGCCAGCAGCTCCGGGACAGGCCGTACAGATACGCAGTATTTT	CASSSGTGRTDTQYF
NA	TRBV5-1	TRBJ2-2	TRBD2	TGCGCCAGCAGCGCGGGACTAGGACGTAGCACCGGGGAGCTGTTTTTT	CASSAGLGRSTGELFF
few	TRBV5-6	TRBJ2-7	NA	TGTGCCAGCAGCCTTATCAGGGGGGGATCCTCCTACGAGCAGTACTTC	CASSLIRGGSSYEQYF
NA	TRBV19	TRBJ2-7	NA	TGTGCCAGTAGTATGAGGTCGACCTACGAGCAGTACTTC	CASSMRSTYEQYF
NA	TRBV15	TRBJ2-2	NA	TGTGCCACCAGCAGAGGTATCGGGACATCGAACACCGGGGAGCTGTTTTTT	CATSRGIGTSNTGELFF
NA	TRBV5-4	TRBJ2-5	NA	TGTGCCAGCAGCCCGAACCCCTCGACAGTGGCCCAAAAGACCCAGTACTTC	CASSPNPSTVAQKTQYF
NA	TRBV20-1	TRBJ2-3	NA	TGCAGTGCTACCGTCACAGATACGCAGTATTTT	CSATVTDTQYF
NA	TRBV10-3	TRBJ2-7	TRBD2	TGTGCCATCAGTGAGGGACCGGGACTAGCGGGGGGGATCGAGCAGTACTTC	CAISEGPGLAGGIEQYF
NA	TRBV15	TRBJ1-2	NA	TGTGCCACCAGCAGAGATAGGACAGATTATGGCTACACCTTC	CATSRDRTDYGYTF
NA	TRBV5-4	TRBJ2-7	TRBD1	TGTGCCAGCAGCATCGGGGGGCGGACAGGGGCCTACGAGCAGTACTTC	CASSIGGRTGAYEQYF
few	TRBV28	TRBJ1-2	NA	TGTGCCTTATTCGCGGGGACTAACTATGGCTACACCTTC	CALFAGTNYGYTF
few	TRBV10-3	TRBJ2-1	NA	TGTGCCATCAGCGGACATGCGGTGAATAATGAGCAGTTCTTC	CAISGHAVNNEQFF
NA	TRBV2	TRBJ2-3	TRBD2	TGTGCCAGCAGTGAAGGACGGGAGGCCATGTATTTT	CASSEGREAMYF
NA	TRBV5-1	TRBJ2-5	TRBD2	TGCGCCAGCAGCCCAGGACTAGCGGGAGGAACTGAGACCCAGTACTTC	CASSPGLAGGTETQYF
few	TRBV5-1	TRBJ1-1	TRBD1	TGCGCCAGCGGGACTTCGACAGGGGTCACTGAAGCTTTCTTT	CASGTSTGVTEAFF
NA	TRBV6-5	TRBJ1-4	NA	TGTGCCAGCGCAGGAACCCGGAATGAAAAACTGTTTTTT	CASAGTRNEKLFF
NA	TRBV30	TRBJ2-1	TRBD1	TGTGCCTGGAGTGGACTCGACAGGGCTTCCTACAATGAGCAGTTCTTC	CAWSGLDRASYNEQFF
few	TRBV7-9	TRBJ2-5	NA	TGTGCCAGCGATAGGCAAGAGACCCAGTACTTC	CASDRQETQYF
NA	TRBV2	TRBJ2-1	NA	TGTGCCACGGTAGGGTGGGGCCCCTCCTACAATGAGCAGTTCTTC	CATVGWGPSYNEQFF
once	TRBV29-1	TRBJ1-1	NA	TGCAGCGTGACGGGGACGGGTGAAGCTTTCTTT	CSVTGTGEAFF
NA	TRBV30	TRBJ1-2	TRBD1	TGTGCCTGGAGTCGACAGGGGGGGTATGGCTACACCTTC	CAWSRQGGYGYTF
few	TRBV11-2	TRBJ2-6	NA	TGTGCCAGCAGCTTTAGATCTATCCCGTCTGGGGCCAACGTCCTGACTTTC	CASSFRSIPSGANVLTF
NA	TRBV6-6	TRBJ1-3	NA	TGTGCCAGCAGGTGGGGGGCTTCTGGAAACACCATATATTTT	CASRWGASGNTIYF
NA	TRBV7-2	TRBJ2-7	NA	TGTGCCAGCAGCTTACAGGGAAACTACGAGCAGTACTTC	CASSLQGNYEQYF
few	TRBV7-2	TRBJ2-7	TRBD2	TGTGCCAGCAGCCTGGGACTAGTGGACGAGCAGTACTTC	CASSLGLVDEQYF
NA	TRBV15	TRBJ1-1	NA	TGTGCCACCAGCCCCCGGGGGCGGACTGAAGCTTTCTTT	CATSPRGRTEAFF
NA	TRBV9	TRBJ2-1	NA	TGTGCCAGCAGCCCGCGACTAGTTTCCCGTGATGAGCAGTTCTTC	CASSPRLVSRDEQFF
NA	TRBV29-1	TRBJ1-4	TRBD1	TGCAGCGTTAAGACAGGGTCGGGTGAAAAACTGTTTTTT	CSVKTGSGEKLFF
NA	TRBV4-2	TRBJ2-2	NA	TGTGCCAGCAGCCAAGAATCCGGGGAGCTGTTTTTT	CASSQESGELFF
NA	TRBV9	TRBJ2-5	NA	TGTGCCAGCAGCCCCGGGACAACCCAAGAGACCCAGTACTTC	CASSPGTTQETQYF
few	TRBV19	TRBJ2-1	TRBD1	TGTGCCAGTAGCGGACAGGTTAATATAATCCGTTTCTTC	CASSGQVNIIRFF
NA	TRBV5-5	TRBJ2-3	NA	TGTGCCAGCAGCTTGGGGTTCGGGGGGATTTCGGCAGGGGTACTTGGTACGCAGTATTTT	CASSLGFGGISAGVLGTQYF
NA	TRBV5-1	TRBJ2-3	NA	TGCGCCAGCAGCGGGTGGACTAGCACAGATACGCAGTATTTT	CASSGWTSTDTQYF
few	TRBV2	TRBJ2-2	NA	TGTGCCAGCAGTTCCCGAGCGAGGGGCGCGAACACCGGGGAGCTGTTTTTT	CASSSRARGANTGELFF
NA	TRBV5-4	TRBJ2-1	NA	TGTGCCAGCAGCCCATCTTGGCCCGACAATGAGCAGTTCTTC	CASSPSWPDNEQFF
NA	TRBV29-1	TRBJ1-2	NA	TGCAGCGTTGAATTATGGGACTATGGCTACACCTTC	CSVELWDYGYTF
NA	TRBV9	TRBJ2-3	TRBD2	TGTGCCAGCAGCGAGAGAGGAGGCCTAGCGGGAGGGTATGATACGCAGTATTTT	CASSERGGLAGGYDTQYF
NA	TRBV5-1	TRBJ2-1	NA	TGCGCCAGCAGCCCCCTGAACAATGAGCAGTTCTTC	CASSPLNNEQFF
NA	TRBV6-1	TRBJ2-5	NA	TGTGCCAGCAGTGTTGGCAATCAAGAGACCCAGTACTTC	CASSVGNQETQYF
few	TRBV5-1	TRBJ2-5	NA	TGCGCCAGCAGCTTGGGGACCCAAGAGACCCAGTACTTC	CASSLGTQETQYF
few	TRBV29-1	TRBJ1-6	NA	TGCAGCGTTCGGGAGCGCTCCTATAATTCACCCCTCCACTTT	CSVRERSYNSPLHF
once	TRBV6-1	TRBJ2-1	NA	TGTGCCAGCAGTGACGCATCGTTCCCGGCGCGGTTCTTC	CASSDASFPARFF
few	TRBV29-1	TRBJ2-5	NA	TGCAGCGTAAGGGGCCAGCCTACCAAAGAGACCCAGTACTTC	CSVRGQPTKETQYF
few	TRBV4-1	TRBJ2-2	TRBD2	TGCGCCAGCAGTGAGCCGGGACTAAACCTCGGGGAGCTGTTTTTT	CASSEPGLNLGELFF
once	TRBV5-4	TRBJ2-7	TRBD1	TGTGCCAGCAGCGTACGACAGGGGAGTCGGACCAACTACGAGCAGTACTTC	CASSVRQGSRTNYEQYF
few	TRBV5-6	TRBJ2-1	TRBD2	TGTGCCAGCACCAGGACTAGCGGGACTCCCTACAATGAGCAGTTCTTC	CASTRTSGTPYNEQFF
medium-sized	TRBV14	TRBJ2-5	NA	TGTGCCAGCAGCCGCAGTATAGACCAAGAGACCCAGTACTTC	CASSRSIDQETQYF
few	TRBV5-4	TRBJ2-5	NA	TGTGCCAGCAGCTTGGCCGGTCATGGCCTTCAAGAGACCCAGTACTTC	CASSLAGHGLQETQYF
NA	TRBV9	TRBJ1-4	TRBD1	TGTGCCAGCAGCGCGGGACAGGGTGATGAAAAACTGTTTTTT	CASSAGQGDEKLFF
NA	TRBV28	TRBJ2-7	TRBD2	TGTGCCAGCAGTTTAGGACTAGATCACTACGAGCAGTACTTC	CASSLGLDHYEQYF
NA	TRBV6-5	TRBJ2-3	NA	TGTGCCAGCAGTGGCGGGGTGACAGATACGCAGTATTTT	CASSGGVTDTQYF
NA	TRBV29-1	TRBJ1-4	NA	TGCAGCGTTTCAGGGTGGGCTAATGAAAAACTGTTTTTT	CSVSGWANEKLFF